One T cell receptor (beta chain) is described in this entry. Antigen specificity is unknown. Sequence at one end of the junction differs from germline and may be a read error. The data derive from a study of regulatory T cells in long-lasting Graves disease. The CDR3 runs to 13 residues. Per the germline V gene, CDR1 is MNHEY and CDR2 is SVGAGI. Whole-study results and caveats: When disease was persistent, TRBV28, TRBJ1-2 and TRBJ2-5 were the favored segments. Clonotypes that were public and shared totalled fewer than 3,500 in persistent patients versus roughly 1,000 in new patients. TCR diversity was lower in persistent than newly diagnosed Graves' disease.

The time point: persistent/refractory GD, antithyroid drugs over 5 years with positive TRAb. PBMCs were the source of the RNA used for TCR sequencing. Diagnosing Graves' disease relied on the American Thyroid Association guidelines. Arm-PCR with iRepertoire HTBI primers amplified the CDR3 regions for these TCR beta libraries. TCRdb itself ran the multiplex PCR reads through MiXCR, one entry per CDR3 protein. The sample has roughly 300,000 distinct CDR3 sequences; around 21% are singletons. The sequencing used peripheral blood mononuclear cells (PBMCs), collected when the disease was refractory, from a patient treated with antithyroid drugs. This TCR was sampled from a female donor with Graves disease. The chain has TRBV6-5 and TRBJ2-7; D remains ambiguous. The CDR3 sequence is CASSSGLPDEQNF. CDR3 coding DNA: TGTGCCAGCAGTTCGGGCTTGCCCGACGAGCAGAACTTC.